These 23 T cell receptor beta chains were all obtained from the same sample, sequenced in a study of T cell changes during pregnancy in multiple sclerosis. Sequenced by immunoSEQ multiplex PCR; TCRdb stores in-frame clones only, minus some. Of 85,000 to 100,000 clones in the sample, about 92% were seen once. Sequenced material: peripheral blood, taken in the first trimester of pregnancy. These receptors were taken from a female donor with multiple sclerosis, enrolled in a pregnancy study.

The genes are TRBV4-2 and TRBJ2-4; D ambiguous. Germline CDR1 is LGHNA and CDR2 is YNFKEQ. Trimming cost V 0 bases and J 4 bases, with 10 bases left between them. This CDR3 has 15 amino acids. The CDR3 loop reads CASSQDLPLKNIQYF. Here the CDR3 DNA reads TGTGCCAGCAGCCAAGATCTCCCACTGAAAAACATTCAGTACTTC.

The chain combines TRBV7-8 with TRBJ2-2; 14 nucleotides agree with TRBD2. The CDR3 totals 18 residues. Unmatched junction bases numbered 5, after V lost 5 bases and J lost 0 bases. Germline V gives CDR1 SGHVS, CDR2 FQNEAQ. In nucleotides, the CDR3 is TGTGCCAGCAGCCAGACTAGCGGGAGGGCCGCGAACACCGGGGAGCTGTTTTTT. The encoded protein is CASSQTSGRAANTGELFF.

V gene TRBV4-3 combines with J gene TRBJ2-3, with 10 bases identical to TRBD2. This CDR3 has 16 amino acids. Germline values: CDR1 LGHNA, CDR2 YSLEER. Trimming at V came to 4 bases and at J to 5 bases, leaving 9 bases not matched to a gene. The CDR3 nucleotides read TGCGCCAGCAGCCCCTTACCGGGACTAGCGAGAGATACGCAGTATTTT. It specifies CASSPLPGLARDTQYF.

The rearrangement links TRBV7-3 to TRBJ2-2; D gene unclear. The CDR3 covers 18 residues. Trimming removed 0 bases from V and 1 base from J, with 15 bases in between. Germline lookup yields CDR1 SGHTA and CDR2 FQGTGA. CDR3 loop: CASSLTGSIGMNTGELFF. As DNA, the CDR3 is TGTGCCAGCAGCTTAACTGGTAGCATCGGAATGAACACCGGGGAGCTGTTTTTT.

V is TRBV6-5 and J is TRBJ2-7; 8 bases are shared with TRBD1. The CDR3 is made up of 13 amino acids. Germline loops: CDR1 MNHEY, CDR2 SVGAGI. V was clipped by 7 bases and J by 6 bases; unmatched bases: 8. The CDR3: CASKSQGASEQYF. The CDR3 DNA follows: TGTGCCAGCAAATCCCAGGGGGCCTCCGAGCAGTACTTC.

The chain couples TRBV5-1 to TRBJ2-7, with 7 nucleotides matching TRBD1. CDR3 length: 14 amino acids. After removal of 1 base from V and 5 bases from J, the junction contained 6 bases not matched to a gene. CDR1 SGHRS and CDR2 YFSETQ come from the germline V gene. This CDR3 is CASSLNDRAHEQYF. The DNA for the CDR3 is TGCGCCAGCAGCTTGAACGACAGGGCCCACGAGCAGTACTTC.

This sequence joins TRBV29-1 and TRBJ2-2, with D perhaps matching TRBD1 (6 bases). Germline lookup yields CDR1 SQVTM and CDR2 ANQGSEA. V was pared by 4 bases and J by 6 bases, with 12 bases between. This CDR3 has 13 residues. The CDR3 loop is CSVADRPAGELFF. CDR3 DNA sequence: TGCAGCGTTGCCGACAGGCCGGCCGGGGAGCTGTTTTTT.

V usage is TRBV2 and J usage is TRBJ2-1; TRBD2 matches 14 bases. With V trimmed by 0 bases and J by 0 bases, 7 bases remained unmatched. Germline values: CDR1 SNHLY, CDR2 FYNNEI. The CDR3 consists of 20 residues. This chain's CDR3 is CASSEALGLAGGNSYNEQFF. CDR3 DNA sequence: TGTGCCAGCAGTGAAGCCCTCGGACTAGCGGGAGGAAACTCCTACAATGAGCAGTTCTTC. Filled out from reference TRBV2 and TRBJ2-1, the complete variable domain reads EPEVTQTPSHQVTQMGQEVILRCVPISNHLYFYWYRQILGQKVEFLVSFYNNEISEKSEIFDDQFSVERPDGSNFTLKIRSTKLEDSAMYFCASSEALGLAGGNSYNEQFFGPGTRLTVL.

The gene calls are TRBV6-5 and TRBJ2-1, with 11 bases matching TRBD1. Germline lookup yields CDR1 MNHEY and CDR2 SVGAGI. There are 16 residues in the CDR3. J lost 6 bases, V lost 2 bases, and 6 bases had no gene match. Here the CDR3 DNA reads TGTGCCAGCAGTTACAGAGGACAGGGGGCGCCCAATGAGCAGTTCTTC. Its protein is CASSYRGQGAPNEQFF.

The chain joins TRBV5-6 to TRBJ2-3; a possible D gene is TRBD2 (5 bases). Trimming stripped 2 bases from V and 5 bases from J, with 18 bases between. Germline-derived CDR1 and CDR2 are SGHDT and YYEEEE. CDR3 length: 16 residues. The CDR3 DNA reads TGTGCCAGCAGCTTATGGGGTCCCGGCCGGGGAGATACGCAGTATTTT. Its translation is CASSLWGPGRGDTQYF.

The chain carries TRBV18 and TRBJ2-7; TRBD1 is a possible D gene (5 bases). Trimming removed 6 bases from V and 6 bases from J, with 12 bases in between. Germline lookup yields CDR1 KGHSH and CDR2 LQKENI. The CDR3 spans 12 residues. CDR3 sequence reads: CASSPTGPEQYF. CDR3 nucleotides: TGTGCCAGCTCTCCCACAGGTCCCGAGCAGTACTTC.

This chain uses TRBV29-1 with TRBJ2-7; 9 nucleotides agree with TRBD1. The germline gives CDR1 SQVTM, CDR2 ANQGSEA. CDR3 length: 13 amino acids. V dropped 7 bases and J dropped 2; count of bases not matched to a gene: 6. This CDR3 is CSAGQGVAYEQYF. CDR3 in DNA: TGCAGCGCGGGACAGGGAGTCGCCTACGAGCAGTACTTC.

The genes are TRBV5-1 and TRBJ2-7, with D possibly matching TRBD1 (7 bases). V lost 4 bases and J 0 bases, leaving 14 bases between the germline ends. The length of the CDR3 is 15 residues. Germline V gives CDR1 SGHRS, CDR2 YFSETQ. Here the CDR3 DNA reads TGCGCCAGCAGCGCGACAGGGAGGAGCTCCTACGAGCAGTACTTC. It encodes CASSATGRSSYEQYF.

This chain connects TRBV28 to TRBJ1-1, with D perhaps TRBD1 (5 bases). Germline V gives CDR1 MDHEN, CDR2 SYDVKM. Trimming left V 2 bases short and J 1 base short, with 8 bases between. This CDR3 comprises 14 residues. CDR3 nucleotide sequence: TGTGCCAGCAGTTTAGGACACGCGAACACTGAAGCTTTCTTT. It is translated as CASSLGHANTEAFF.

The chain has TRBV9 and TRBJ2-5; D call uncertain. Germline CDR1 is SGDLS and CDR2 is YYNGEE. V shed 4 bases and J shed 4 bases, with 11 bases lying between them. This CDR3 has 13 amino acids. The chain's CDR3 is CASSPSEVETQYF. Here the CDR3 DNA reads TGTGCCAGCAGCCCAAGCGAAGTAGAGACCCAGTACTTC.

The genes are TRBV7-2 and TRBJ2-1; tentatively, D is TRBD2 (6 bases). The CDR3 is 16 amino acids. Trimming took 1 base from V and 2 from J, leaving 12 bases between them. Germline V gives CDR1 SGHTA, CDR2 FQGNSA. CDR3 sequence (DNA): TGTGCCAGCAGCTTAGAACTAGCCCGCGCCTACAATGAGCAGTTCTTC. Translation gives CASSLELARAYNEQFF.

The chain recombines TRBV9 with TRBJ2-7, with D unresolved. In germline, CDR1 is SGDLS, CDR2 YYNGEE. Between the trimmed V and J ends, which lost 0 bases and 6 bases, there was a span of 13 bases. The CDR3 sequence is 14 residues long. CDR3: CASSVATQVGEQYF. DNA for the CDR3: TGTGCCAGCAGCGTAGCTACCCAGGTTGGCGAGCAGTACTTC.

V usage is TRBV5-5 and J usage is TRBJ1-3, with TRBD1 identical over 9 bases. After removal of 0 bases from V and 4 bases from J, the junction contained 2 bases not matched to a gene. Germline V gene data show CDR1 as SGHKS and CDR2 as YYEKEE (reference sequence). The CDR3 spans 15 residues. CDR3 in DNA: TGTGCCAGCAGCTTGGCGGGACAGGGAGGAAACACCATATATTTT. This codes for CASSLAGQGGNTIYF.

This sequence joins TRBV19 and TRBJ1-1, with 7 nucleotides matching TRBD1. The V gene end was trimmed by 4 bases and the J gene end by 11 bases; junction bases not matched to a gene: 4. The CDR3 covers 11 residues. CDR1 and CDR2 (germline): LNHDA, SQIVND (reference sequence). CDR3 residues: CASSNRGSAFF. The CDR3 nucleotides read TGTGCCAGTAGTAACAGGGGCTCGGCTTTCTTT. Variable domain in full (rest from reference TRBV19 and TRBJ1-1): DGGITQSPKYLFRKEGQNVTLSCEQNLNHDAMYWYRQDPGQGLRLIYYSQIVNDFQKGDIAEGYSVSREKKESFPLTVTSAQKNPTAFYLCASSNRGSAFFGQGTRLTVV.

The chain employs TRBV7-9 and TRBJ2-3; 9 bases agree with TRBD2. The CDR3 loop spans 17 amino acids. V gave up 0 bases and J gave up 1 base; unmatched junction bases: 5. Germline CDR1 is SEHNR and CDR2 is FQNEAQ (reference sequence). The CDR3 reads CASSLASGRQGTDTQYF. The CDR3 bases are TGTGCCAGCAGCTTAGCAAGCGGGAGGCAGGGCACAGATACGCAGTATTTT. Complete variable domain (other parts from reference TRBV7-9 and TRBJ2-3): DTGVSQNPRHKITKRGQNVTFRCDPISEHNRLYWYRQTLGQGPEFLTYFQNEAQLEKSRLLSDRFSAERPKGSFSTLEIQRTEQGDSAMYLCASSLASGRQGTDTQYFGPGTRLTVL.

This clone appeared a single time. The rearrangement uses TRBV5-6 and TRBJ2-4, with 13 bases matching TRBD2. The CDR3 loop spans 15 amino acids. Unmatched junction bases numbered 1, after V lost 3 bases and J lost 4 bases. Germline V gene lookup returns CDR1 SGHDT and CDR2 YYEEEE. This CDR3 is CASSWGLAGKNIQYF. In DNA form, the CDR3 reads TGTGCCAGCAGCTGGGGACTAGCGGGAAAAAACATTCAGTACTTC.

In DNA, the CDR3 is TGCGCCAGCAGCCAAGGTCAGGGACTAGCGGGAGTCGGGGAGCTGTTTTTT. This gives the protein CASSQGQGLAGVGELFF. The chain couples TRBV4-1 to TRBJ2-2; 14 nucleotides match TRBD2. From germline, CDR1 is MGHRA and CDR2 YSYEKL. This CDR3 has 17 amino acids. J gave up 7 bases and V 1 base, and 5 bases lay outside the gene matches.

The rearrangement joins TRBV5-1 to TRBJ2-2, with TRBD2 identical over 10 bases. There are 16 residues in the CDR3. Germline CDR1 SGHRS, CDR2 YFSETQ. The J segment lost 6 bases and the V segment lost 0 bases, leaving 5 bases of the junction unmatched. This chain's CDR3 is CASSLEIAGGSGELFF. The CDR3 region has the DNA TGCGCCAGCAGCTTGGAAATAGCGGGAGGTTCCGGGGAGCTGTTTTTT.